This T cell receptor beta chain was captured by sequencing in a study of vaccination and CD4 T cells after COVID-19. On the study more broadly: Convalescents were six males and four females, two of them Hispanic. Collection of post-vaccine samples followed dose two by a median roughly 68 days, spanning a range of 14 to 241.

Unmatched junction bases numbered 1, after V lost 2 bases and J lost 6 bases. The CDR3 has 14 residues. Germline V lookup: CDR1 LNHNV, CDR2 YYDKDF (reference sequence). Oncomine TCR Beta short-read sequencing was applied to DNA from cultured CD4+ T cells. TCRdb passed the PCR reads through MiXCR, listing each CDR3 protein once. Here the sample spans about 12,000 distinct CDR3 sequences, roughly 60% being singletons. Indicated treatment: roughly ten-day PBMC culture with coronavirus spike peptide pools or control peptides (ViraFEST assay). This clonotype came up a few times. The antigen is unknown. This receptor was obtained from a human donor who had recovered from COVID-19. Here the sequenced sample was CD4+ T cells from blood, cultured in vitro, taken before SARS-CoV-2 vaccination. V gene TRBV15 combines with J gene TRBJ2-7; TRBD2 aligns across 13 bases. Written as DNA, the CDR3 is TGTGCCACCAGCAGACGGACTAGCGGGAGCGAGCAGTACTTC. The encoded protein is CATSRRTSGSEQYF.